The 6 T cell receptor beta chains presented below share a single source sample, sequenced in a study of OX40 agonist ivuxolimab in advanced cancers. Libraries were prepared by immunoSEQ multiplex PCR; TCRdb keeps only in-frame clonotypes and omits some of them. The sample records about 28,000 clones, around nine tenths being singletons. Specimen: CD4+ or CD8+ T cells sorted from blood, collected in a trial of the OX40 agonist ivuxolimab. Every receptor here comes from an adult with an advanced solid tumor such as melanoma, head and neck, liver or kidney cancer.

The CDR3 DNA reads as TGTGCCAGCAGTAAAAGCGGGACTAGCGGGGAAAGGAACACCGGGGAGCTGTTTTTT. Translation gives CASSKSGTSGERNTGELFF. The J gene is TRBJ2-2, the V gene TRBV6-4, with 13 nucleotides matching TRBD2. Trimming removed 5 bases from V and 1 base from J; junction bases left unmatched: 10. The germline CDR1 and CDR2 sequences are MRHNA and SNTAGT. CDR3 size: 19 residues.

This clone showed up just once. The CDR3 reads CASSETDRGPETQYF. As DNA, the CDR3 is TGCGCCAGCAGTGAGACCGACAGGGGGCCGGAGACCCAGTACTTC. The gene calls are TRBV10-2 and TRBJ2-5; TRBD1 matches 10 bases. Germline V lookup: CDR1 WSHSY, CDR2 SAAADI. The CDR3 is 15 residues long. With V trimmed by 2 bases and J by 5 bases, 5 bases remained unmatched.

The V and J genes are TRBV9 and TRBJ2-7, with D hard to call. Trimming removed 4 bases from V and 0 bases from J, with 14 bases in between. CDR1 is SGDLS and CDR2 is YYNGEE in the germline V gene. This CDR3 spans 15 amino acids. The CDR3 DNA reads as TGTGCCAGCAGCCCAGATGTAGATCTCTCCTACGAGCAGTACTTC. Its translation: CASSPDVDLSYEQYF.

The chain combines TRBV5-1 with TRBJ2-5, with 8 bases lining up with TRBD2. The CDR3 consists of 15 residues. The trim removed 2 bases at V and 5 bases at J, leaving 8 bases unmatched. Germline V gene sequence: CDR1 SGHRS, CDR2 YFSETQ. CDR3 sequence (DNA): TGCGCCAGCAGCTTAGGGACTAGTTTGGTTGAGACCCAGTACTTC. This codes for CASSLGTSLVETQYF. Supplemented by reference TRBV5-1 and TRBJ2-5, the full variable domain reads KAGVTQTPRYLIKTRGQQVTLSCSPISGHRSVSWYQQTPGQGLQFLFEYFSETQRNKGNFPGRFSGRQFSNSRSEMNVSTLELGDSALYLCASSLGTSLVETQYFGPGTRLLVL.

The chain couples TRBV27 to TRBJ2-4; the D is unclear. CDR1 and CDR2 (germline): MNHEY, SMNVEV (reference sequence). The CDR3 has 13 residues. V lost 5 bases and J 3 bases, leaving 8 bases between the germline ends. The CDR3, as DNA: TGTGCCAGCAGTCCTTCTAGCAAAAACATTCAGTACTTC. As protein: CASSPSSKNIQYF.

The gene calls are TRBV27 and TRBJ2-7; D might be TRBD1 (5 bases). The germline V gene encodes CDR1 MNHEY and CDR2 SMNVEV (reference sequence). V dropped 5 bases and J dropped 3 bases, with 11 bases sitting between them. The CDR3 is 13 amino acids. The DNA of the CDR3 is TGTGCCAGCAGTCCCCGAAGGGGCTACGAGCAGTACTTC. It encodes CASSPRRGYEQYF.